This T cell receptor (beta chain) was identified in a study of CD8+CD57+ T cells in acquired aplastic anemia. The wider study: Sorted cells (CD4+ and CD8+) yielded DNA amounts that averaged approximately 3.1 ug. CD4+ reads averaged around 9.9 million in healthy donors. Study outcomes and limitations: No significant patient-versus-control difference appeared in CD8+ Simpson's diversity. Patients and controls were found to share over 25 CD8+ CDR3 sequences.

The template for TCR beta VDJ and CDR3 sequence profiling was genomic DNA. TCRdb reanalysed the reads using MiXCR and keeps one entry per CDR3 protein. The sample records about 160,000 distinct CDR3 sequences, approximately 43% being singletons. The CDR3 extends over 14 amino acids. V gave up 1 base and J gave up 3 bases, with 10 bases separating them. The sample holds many counts of this clonotype. Its target is not known. The V gene is TRBV12-3 or TRBV12-4, the J gene TRBJ2-7; D not resolved. The receptor was derived from a human donor in good health. The sample was sorted CD4+, CD8+, or CD8+CD57+ T cells (not recorded which) from PBMCs. CDR3: CASSLGVSGYEQYF. As DNA, the CDR3 is TGTGCCAGCAGTTTAGGAGTGTCAGGCTACGAGCAGTACTTC.